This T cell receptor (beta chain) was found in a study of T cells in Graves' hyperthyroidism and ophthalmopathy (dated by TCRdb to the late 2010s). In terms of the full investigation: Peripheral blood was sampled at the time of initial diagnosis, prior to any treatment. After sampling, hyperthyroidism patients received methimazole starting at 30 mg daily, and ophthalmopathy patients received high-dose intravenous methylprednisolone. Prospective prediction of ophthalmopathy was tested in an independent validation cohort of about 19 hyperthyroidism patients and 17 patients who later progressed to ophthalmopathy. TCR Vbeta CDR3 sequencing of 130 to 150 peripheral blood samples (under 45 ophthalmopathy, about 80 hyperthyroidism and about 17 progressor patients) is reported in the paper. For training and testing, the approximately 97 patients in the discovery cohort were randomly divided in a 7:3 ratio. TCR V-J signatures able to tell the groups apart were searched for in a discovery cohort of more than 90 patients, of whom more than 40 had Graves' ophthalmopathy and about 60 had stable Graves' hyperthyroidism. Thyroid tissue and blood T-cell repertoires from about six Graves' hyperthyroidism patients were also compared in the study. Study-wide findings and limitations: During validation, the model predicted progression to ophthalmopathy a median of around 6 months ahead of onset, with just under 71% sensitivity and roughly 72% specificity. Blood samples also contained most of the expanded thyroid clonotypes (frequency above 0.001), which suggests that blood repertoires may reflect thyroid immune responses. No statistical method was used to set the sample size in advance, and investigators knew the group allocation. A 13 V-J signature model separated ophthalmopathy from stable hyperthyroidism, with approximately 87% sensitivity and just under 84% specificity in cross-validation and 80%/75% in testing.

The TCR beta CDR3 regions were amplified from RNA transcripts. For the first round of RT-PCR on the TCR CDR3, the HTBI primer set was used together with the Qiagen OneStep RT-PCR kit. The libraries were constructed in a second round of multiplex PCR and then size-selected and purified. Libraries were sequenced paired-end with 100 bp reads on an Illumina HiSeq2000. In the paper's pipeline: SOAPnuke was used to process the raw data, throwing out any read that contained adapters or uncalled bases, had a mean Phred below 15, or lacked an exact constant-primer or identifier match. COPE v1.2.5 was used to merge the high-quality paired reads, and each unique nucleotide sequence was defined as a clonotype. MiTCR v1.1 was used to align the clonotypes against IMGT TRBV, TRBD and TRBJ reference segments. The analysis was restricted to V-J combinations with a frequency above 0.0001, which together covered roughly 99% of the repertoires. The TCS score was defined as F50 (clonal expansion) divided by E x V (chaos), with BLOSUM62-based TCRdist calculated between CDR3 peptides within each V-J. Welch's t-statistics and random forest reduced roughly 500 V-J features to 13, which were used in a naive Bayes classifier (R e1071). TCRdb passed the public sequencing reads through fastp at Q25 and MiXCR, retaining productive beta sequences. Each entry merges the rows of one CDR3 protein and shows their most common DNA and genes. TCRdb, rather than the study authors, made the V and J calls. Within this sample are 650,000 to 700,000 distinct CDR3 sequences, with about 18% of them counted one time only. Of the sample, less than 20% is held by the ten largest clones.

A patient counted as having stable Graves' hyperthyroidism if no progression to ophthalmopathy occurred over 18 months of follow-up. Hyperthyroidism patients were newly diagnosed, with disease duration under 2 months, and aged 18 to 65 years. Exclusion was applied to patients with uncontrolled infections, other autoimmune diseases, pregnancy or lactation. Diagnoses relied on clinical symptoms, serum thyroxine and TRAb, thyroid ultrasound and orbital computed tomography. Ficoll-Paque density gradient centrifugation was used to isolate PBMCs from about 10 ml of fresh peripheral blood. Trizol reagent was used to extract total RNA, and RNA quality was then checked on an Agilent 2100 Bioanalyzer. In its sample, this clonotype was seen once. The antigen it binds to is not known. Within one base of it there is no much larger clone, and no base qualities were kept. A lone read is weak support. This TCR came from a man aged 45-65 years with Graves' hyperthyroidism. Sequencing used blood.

The CDR3 protein sequence reads: CASSQTTGDNSPLHF. The DNA sequence reads TGTGCCAGCAGCCAAACGACAGGTGATAATTCACCCCTCCACTTT. This receptor chain uses TRBV3-1 and TRBJ1-6, with TRBD1 perhaps the D gene, on 6 matching bases. The germline V gene (reference sequence) specifies LGHDT as CDR1 and YNNKEL as CDR2. At the junction V is shortened by 2 bases and J by 5 bases, with 10 bases in between. The CDR3 has 15 amino acids, counting the end cysteine and phenylalanine. Of all the DNA, just the CDR3 is kept, 45 bases in frame from base 1.